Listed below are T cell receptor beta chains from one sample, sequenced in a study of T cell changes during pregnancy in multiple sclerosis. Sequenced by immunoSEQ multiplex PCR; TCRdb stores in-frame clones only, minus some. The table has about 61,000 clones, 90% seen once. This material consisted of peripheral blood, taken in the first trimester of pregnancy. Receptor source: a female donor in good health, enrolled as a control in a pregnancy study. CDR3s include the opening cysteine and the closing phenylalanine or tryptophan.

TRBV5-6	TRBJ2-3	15	CASSPIQGNRDTQYF
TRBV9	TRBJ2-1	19	CASSVVGLAGIRIYNEQFF
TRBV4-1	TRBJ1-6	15	CASSQPGQYNSPLHF
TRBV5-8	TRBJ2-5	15	CASSLPGTGEETQYF
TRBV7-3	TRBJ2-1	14	CASSLSSGEGEQFF
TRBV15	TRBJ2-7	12	CATSESSYEQYF
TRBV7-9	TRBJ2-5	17	CASSLATGGTLQETQYF
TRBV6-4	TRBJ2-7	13	CASSARDSYEQYF
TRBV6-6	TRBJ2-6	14	CASSTSSGANVLTF
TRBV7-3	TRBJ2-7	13	CASSLGTSREQYF
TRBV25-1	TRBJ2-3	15	CASSGPSGSTDTQYF
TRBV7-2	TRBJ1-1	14	CASSGDRALTEAFF
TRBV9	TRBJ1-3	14	CASSVGGAGNTIYF
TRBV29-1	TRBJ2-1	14	CSVAGRESYNEQFF
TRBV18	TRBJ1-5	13	CASSSDRNQPQHF
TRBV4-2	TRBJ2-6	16	CATTGQAASGANVLTF
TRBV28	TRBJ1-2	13	CASSPPEPYGYTF
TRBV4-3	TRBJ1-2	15	CASSQPGTVNYGYTF
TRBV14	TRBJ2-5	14	CASSQGGPHAAQYF
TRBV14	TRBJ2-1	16	CASSQVQTGGFNEQFF
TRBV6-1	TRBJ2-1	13	CASRLGRGDEQFF
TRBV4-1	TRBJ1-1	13	CASSQDGDRAGFF